The clone carrying this T cell receptor (beta chain) was seen a handful of times. Its specificity is not known. The record originates from a study of beta chain features in type 1 diabetes. Whole-study results and caveats: All four CD4+ subsets from Type 1 diabetes patients carried moderately but significantly shorter TCRB CDR3s.

CDR1 and CDR2 (germline): MDHEN, SYDVKM. Trimming cost V 4 bases and J 4 bases, with 20 bases left between them. The CDR3 has 17 residues. Expressed TCRB transcripts were sequenced, since all the RNA that had been isolated was reverse transcribed. The table came from immunoSEQ multiplex PCR; TCRdb's copy has only in-frame clones and leaves some out. Of 640,000 or so clones listed, roughly 13% are singletons. This TCR derives from a man between 18 and 29 years old with type 1 diabetes. The V and J genes are TRBV28 and TRBJ1-5; TRBD1 might be the D (5 bases). The sequenced sample consisted of naive CD4+ T cells from blood. CDR3 sequence reads: CASSSPQAGGLNQPQHF. The CDR3 nucleotides read TGTGCCAGCAGTTCCCCTCAGGCGGGGGGACTGAATCAGCCCCAGCATTTT.